The T cell receptor (beta chain) under discussion was sequenced for a study of blood T cell repertoires in COVID-19. Here immunoSEQ multiplex PCR was the method, and the copy in TCRdb shows in-frame clones only, minus some. Of around 81,000 clones listed, around four fifths are singletons. This CDR3 contains 14 residues. Germline CDR1 reads PRHDT; CDR2 reads FYEKMQ (reference sequence). Trimming cost V 1 base and J 3 bases; bases outside gene matches: 3. This clone has only one observation. The sequenced sample was peripheral blood. This TCR came from a man in his fifties or sixties with acute or convalescent COVID-19. This rearrangement joins TRBV13 to TRBJ2-7; TRBD2 matches 7 bases. The CDR3 is CASSLARGDYEQYF. The CDR3 DNA sequence: TGTGCCAGCAGCTTAGCCCGGGGGGACTACGAGCAGTACTTC.